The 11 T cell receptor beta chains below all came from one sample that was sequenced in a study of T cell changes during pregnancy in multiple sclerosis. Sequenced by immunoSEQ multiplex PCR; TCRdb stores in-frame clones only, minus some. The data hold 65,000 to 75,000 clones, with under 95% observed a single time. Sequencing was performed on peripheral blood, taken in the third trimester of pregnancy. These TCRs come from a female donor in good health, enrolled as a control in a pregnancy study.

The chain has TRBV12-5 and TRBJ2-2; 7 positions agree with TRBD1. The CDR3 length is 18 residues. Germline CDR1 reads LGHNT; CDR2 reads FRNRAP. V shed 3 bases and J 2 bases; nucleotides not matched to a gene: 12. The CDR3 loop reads CASGLKTGQRRNTGELFF. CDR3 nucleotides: TGTGCTAGTGGTTTAAAAACGGGACAGAGAAGAAACACCGGGGAGCTGTTTTTT.

The CDR3 reads CASSPPGQGAYEQYF. For the CDR3, the DNA is TGTGCCAGTAGTCCGCCCGGACAGGGGGCCTACGAGCAGTACTTC. The chain has TRBV19 and TRBJ2-7, with TRBD1 matching over 10 bases. V lost 5 bases and J lost 2; bases outside the gene matches: 6. Germline V CDR1 and CDR2: LNHDA, SQIVND (reference sequence). The CDR3 runs 15 residues. Full variable domain (outside the CDR3, taken from reference TRBV19 and TRBJ2-7): DGGITQSPKYLFRKEGQNVTLSCEQNLNHDAMYWYRQDPGQGLRLIYYSQIVNDFQKGDIAEGYSVSREKKESFPLTVTSAQKNPTAFYLCASSPPGQGAYEQYFGPGTRLTVT.

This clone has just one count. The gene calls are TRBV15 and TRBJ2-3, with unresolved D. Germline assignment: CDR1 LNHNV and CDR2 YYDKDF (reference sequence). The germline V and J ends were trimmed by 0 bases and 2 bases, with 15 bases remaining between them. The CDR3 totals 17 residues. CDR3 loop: CATSRDEPYRFTDTQYF. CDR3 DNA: TGTGCCACCAGCAGAGATGAACCTTATCGGTTCACAGATACGCAGTATTTT.

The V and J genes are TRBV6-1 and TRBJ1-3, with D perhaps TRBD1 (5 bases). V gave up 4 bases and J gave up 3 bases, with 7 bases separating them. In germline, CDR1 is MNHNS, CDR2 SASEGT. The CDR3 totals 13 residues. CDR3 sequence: CASSAGLGNTIYF. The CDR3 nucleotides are TGTGCCAGCAGTGCGGGACTTGGAAACACCATATATTTT.

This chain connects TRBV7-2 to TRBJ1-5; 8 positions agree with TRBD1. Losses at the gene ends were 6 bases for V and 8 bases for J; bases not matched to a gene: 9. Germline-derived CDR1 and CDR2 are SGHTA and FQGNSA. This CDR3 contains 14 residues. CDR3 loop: CASRKRQGYEPQHF. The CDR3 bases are TGTGCCAGCAGAAAACGACAGGGGTACGAGCCCCAGCATTTT.

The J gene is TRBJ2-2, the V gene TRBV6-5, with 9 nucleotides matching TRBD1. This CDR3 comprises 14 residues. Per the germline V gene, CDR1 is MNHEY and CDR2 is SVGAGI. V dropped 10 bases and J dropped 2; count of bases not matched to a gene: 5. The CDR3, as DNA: TGTGCCACCCGGGACAGGGCAAACACCGGGGAGCTGTTTTTT. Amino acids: CATRDRANTGELFF.

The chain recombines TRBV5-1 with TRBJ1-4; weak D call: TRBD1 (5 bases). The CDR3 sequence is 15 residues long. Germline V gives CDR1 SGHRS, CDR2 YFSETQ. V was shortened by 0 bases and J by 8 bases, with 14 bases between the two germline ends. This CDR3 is CASSLEGRVREKLFF. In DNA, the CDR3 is TGCGCCAGCAGCTTGGAGGGCAGGGTCAGGGAAAAACTGTTTTTT.

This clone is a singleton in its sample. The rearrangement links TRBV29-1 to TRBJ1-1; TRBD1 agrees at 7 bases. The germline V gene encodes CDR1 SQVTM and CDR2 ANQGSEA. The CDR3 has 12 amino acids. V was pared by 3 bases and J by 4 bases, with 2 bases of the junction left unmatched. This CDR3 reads CSVEHRGTEAFF. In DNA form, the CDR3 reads TGCAGCGTTGAGCACAGGGGCACTGAAGCTTTCTTT.

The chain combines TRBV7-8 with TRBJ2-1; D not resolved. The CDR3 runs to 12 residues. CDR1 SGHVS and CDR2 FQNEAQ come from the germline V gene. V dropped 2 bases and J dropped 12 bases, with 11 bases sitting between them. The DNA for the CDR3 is TGTGCCAGCAGCTTAATAGCTCTCGGGCAGTTCTTC. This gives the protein CASSLIALGQFF.

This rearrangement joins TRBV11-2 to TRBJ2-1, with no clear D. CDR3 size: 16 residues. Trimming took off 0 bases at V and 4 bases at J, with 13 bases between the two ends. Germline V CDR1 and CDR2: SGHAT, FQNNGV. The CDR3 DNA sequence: TGTGCCAGCAGCTTAGATCTTACGACAATTTACAATGAGCAGTTCTTC. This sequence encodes CASSLDLTTIYNEQFF.

The CDR3 DNA reads as TGTGCCAGTAGTATAGGGCAGGGACTCCAGCCCCAGCATTTT. Translating gives CASSIGQGLQPQHF. V gene TRBV19 combines with J gene TRBJ1-5, with D maybe TRBD1 (5 bases). Trimming removed 1 base at V and 7 bases at J, with 11 bases between. The CDR3 is 14 amino acids. CDR1 and CDR2 from the germline V gene are LNHDA and SQIVND (reference sequence). The variable domain in full, with the rest retrieved from reference TRBV19 and TRBJ1-5, is DGGITQSPKYLFRKEGQNVTLSCEQNLNHDAMYWYRQDPGQGLRLIYYSQIVNDFQKGDIAEGYSVSREKKESFPLTVTSAQKNPTAFYLCASSIGQGLQPQHFGDGTRLSIL.